The sequence of this T cell receptor (beta chain) was determined in a study of cytomegalovirus exposure and HLA in healthy donors. Broader study findings: Cytomegalovirus association was listed for 164 TCR beta chains.

Both 60 Vbeta primers and 13 Jbeta primers went into the PCR. Generated by immunoSEQ multiplex PCR, the TCRdb table keeps only in-frame clones and is missing some. The sample consists of roughly 150,000 clones, 66% of them appearing once. In the case of this clone: Its target is not known.

Trimming took 3 bases from V and 2 from J, leaving 11 bases between them. CDR3 length equals 16 residues. Germline V gene sequence: CDR1 LNHDA, CDR2 SQIVND (reference sequence). Sequenced sample: PBMCs. The source is a human donor in good health. This sequence joins TRBV19 and TRBJ2-6; weak D call: TRBD1 (6 bases). CDR3 coding DNA: TGTGCCAGTAGTATTTTCAGGGGAGCTGGGGCCAACGTCCTGACTTTC. Translated, it gives CASSIFRGAGANVLTF.